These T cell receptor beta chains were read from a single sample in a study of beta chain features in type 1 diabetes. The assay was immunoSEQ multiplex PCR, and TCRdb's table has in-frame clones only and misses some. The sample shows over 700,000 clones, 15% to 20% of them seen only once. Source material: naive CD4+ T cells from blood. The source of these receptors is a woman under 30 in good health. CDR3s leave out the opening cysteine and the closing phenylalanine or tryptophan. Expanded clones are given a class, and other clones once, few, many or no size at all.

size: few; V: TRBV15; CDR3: ATSREGTSGYYEQY
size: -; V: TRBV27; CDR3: ASSMTRNYNYGYT
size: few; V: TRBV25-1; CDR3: ASSRESSNEQF
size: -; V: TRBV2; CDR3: ASSETGPYGYT
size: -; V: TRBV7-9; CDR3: ASSTGGGQPQH
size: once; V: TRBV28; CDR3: ATRLLNQPQH
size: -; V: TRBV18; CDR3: ASSPPGLDEQF
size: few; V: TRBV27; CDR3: ASSLSGTGQADYEQY
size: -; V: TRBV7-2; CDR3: ASSLGSSGNTIY
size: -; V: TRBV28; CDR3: ASSLQTVNYGYT
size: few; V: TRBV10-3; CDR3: AISESWTGAGANVLT
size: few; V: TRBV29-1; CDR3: SVRPSLISHTEAF
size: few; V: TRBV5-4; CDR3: ASSFGEETQY
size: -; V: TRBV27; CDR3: ASSEDRKANYGYT
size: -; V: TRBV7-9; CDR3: ASSPRGRYGYT
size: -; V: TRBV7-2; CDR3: ASSSQGASSPLH
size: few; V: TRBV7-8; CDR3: ASSGGVSTDTQY
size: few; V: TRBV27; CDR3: ASGTSGRAKEQY
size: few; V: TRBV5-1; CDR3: ASSTGTGNYNEQF
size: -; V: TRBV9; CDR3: ASSAAPGGQRPIEQY
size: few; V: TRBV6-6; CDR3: ASSPGNMRSPLH
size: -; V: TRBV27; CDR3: PVPERETQY
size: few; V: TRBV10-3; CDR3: AITPRKGTGASSYEQY
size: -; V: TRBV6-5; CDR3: ASSYDDTGELF
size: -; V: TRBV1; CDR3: TSSQESLNGFETQY
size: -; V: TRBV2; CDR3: ASSVNWRNTGELF
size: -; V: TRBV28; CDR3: ASQGGDSGANVLT
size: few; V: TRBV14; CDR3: ASSQSFRDSSYEQY
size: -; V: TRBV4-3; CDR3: ASNLEGLYEQY